The next 28 T cell receptor beta chains were all read from a single sample in a study of cytomegalovirus exposure and HLA in healthy donors (dated by TCRdb to the late 2010s). The library was built by means of the immunoSEQ multiplex PCR assay. This immuneACCESS table, as held by TCRdb, lists in-frame sequences with V and J called but not all clones. Of the missing ones, under half trace to an unresolved V gene in checked studies; the others have no known cause. Counted in this sample were 110,000 to 150,000 clones; about 95% of them appeared once. The top ten hold 1.8% of the sample. What was sequenced was PBMCs. The origin of the receptors is a man between 18 and 35 years old in good health and CMV-seropositive.

The chain uses TRBV7-6 and TRBJ2-1, with D perhaps matching TRBD2 (6 bases). The CDR3 consists of 18 residues. Between the trimmed V and J ends, which lost 1 base and 0 bases, there was a span of 16 bases. Germline CDR1 is SGHVS and CDR2 is FNYEAQ. CDR3 loop: CASSLGLARESSYNEQFF. The CDR3 DNA sequence: TGTGCCAGCAGCTTAGGCCTAGCGCGAGAAAGCTCCTACAATGAGCAGTTCTTC. Full variable domain (remainder filled in from reference TRBV7-6 and TRBJ2-1): GAGVSQSPRYKVTKRGQDVALRCDPISGHVSLYWYRQALGQGPEFLTYFNYEAQQDKSGLPNDRFSAERPEGSISTLTIQRTEQRDSAMYRCASSLGLARESSYNEQFFGPGTRLTVL.

This rearrangement joins TRBV27 to TRBJ2-7, with unresolved D. Germline-derived CDR1 and CDR2 are MNHEY and SMNVEV (reference sequence). The V end was cut by 6 bases, the J end by 6 bases, with 21 bases between. The CDR3 loop spans 15 amino acids. CDR3 sequence: CASRSLNSGPSEQYF. The CDR3 bases are TGTGCCAGCAGGAGTCTGAACAGTGGCCCAAGCGAGCAGTACTTC.

This clone was detected once. This rearrangement joins TRBV28 to TRBJ2-7; 9 nucleotides match TRBD2. Germline CDR1 is MDHEN and CDR2 is SYDVKM. The CDR3 loop spans 18 amino acids. Trimming removed 7 bases from V and 2 bases from J; junction bases left unmatched: 18. The CDR3 here is CASTQTSGGRFTTYEQYF. The CDR3 DNA reads as TGTGCCAGCACCCAGACTAGCGGAGGCCGTTTTACCACCTACGAGCAGTACTTC.

The rearrangement uses TRBV2 and TRBJ1-1, with TRBD1 matching 7 bases. The CDR3 is 13 amino acids. The ends lost 2 bases at V and 10 bases at J; junction bases unmatched: 7. Germline V lookup: CDR1 SNHLY, CDR2 FYNNEI. The CDR3 nucleotides read TGTGCCAGCAGTGAAACTGAGGGGGCGAGAGCTTTCTTT. As protein: CASSETEGARAFF.

This clone was seen just once. This chain's CDR3 is CAISESLPGSYEQYF. As DNA, the CDR3 is TGTGCCATCAGTGAGTCGTTGCCGGGGTCATACGAGCAGTACTTC. The chain combines TRBV10-3 with TRBJ2-7; a possible D gene is TRBD2 (5 bases). This CDR3 is 15 amino acids long. CDR1 is ENHRY and CDR2 is SYGVKD in the germline V gene. The V end was cut by 0 bases, the J end by 4 bases, with 13 bases between.

The chain recombines TRBV7-8 with TRBJ2-7; D is unclear. The ends were cut back, 2 bases at V and 0 bases at J, with 8 bases in the middle. The CDR3 is 14 residues long. Germline V gene lookup returns CDR1 SGHVS and CDR2 FQNEAQ. The CDR3 region has the DNA TGTGCCAGCAGCTTAACCCTGAGCTCCTACGAGCAGTACTTC. Amino acid sequence: CASSLTLSSYEQYF. Complete variable domain (other parts from reference TRBV7-8 and TRBJ2-7): GAGVSQSPRYKVAKRGQDVALRCDPISGHVSLFWYQQALGQGPEFLTYFQNEAQLDKSGLPSDRFFAERPEGSVSTLKIQRTQQEDSAVYLCASSLTLSSYEQYFGPGTRLTVT.

This rearrangement joins TRBV2 to TRBJ2-2; D is uncertain. The V end was cut by 4 bases, the J end by 4 bases, with 7 bases between. The CDR3 loop spans 13 amino acids. Germline CDR1 and CDR2: SNHLY and FYNNEI. This CDR3 reads CASSAPGTGELFF. The CDR3 nucleotides read TGTGCCAGCAGTGCCCCGGGCACCGGGGAGCTGTTTTTT.

This chain connects TRBV6-1 to TRBJ2-7; TRBD1 matches at 8 bases. The CDR3 spans 19 residues. The germline V gene encodes CDR1 MNHNS and CDR2 SASEGT. V was pared by 4 bases and J by 5 bases, with 22 bases of the junction left unmatched. The DNA of the CDR3 is TGTGCCAGCAGTGTCTCGACAGGGGTTGCCGGGCCGGTTAATGACGAGCAGTACTTC. Its protein product is CASSVSTGVAGPVNDEQYF.

The gene calls are TRBV7-2 and TRBJ2-1; perhaps TRBD1 as D (5 bases). This CDR3 contains 15 residues. The germline V and J ends were trimmed by 4 bases and 1 base, with 11 bases remaining between them. Germline loops: CDR1 SGHTA, CDR2 FQGNSA. The CDR3 region has the DNA TGTGCCAGCAGCTACACCCCAGGGTCCTACAATGAGCAGTTCTTC. It yields the protein CASSYTPGSYNEQFF.

The chain uses TRBV27 and TRBJ2-1; tentative D call: TRBD1 (6 bases). The CDR3 is 17 residues long. Germline V CDR1 and CDR2: MNHEY, SMNVEV (reference sequence). Trimming removed 1 base from V and 2 bases from J, with 15 bases in between. The CDR3 is CASSLLGGRGPYNEQFF. The CDR3 coding sequence is TGTGCCAGCAGTTTATTAGGGGGTAGGGGTCCCTACAATGAGCAGTTCTTC.

The genes are TRBV13 and TRBJ2-7; D is possibly TRBD1 (5 bases). From germline, CDR1 is PRHDT and CDR2 FYEKMQ (reference sequence). CDR3 length: 14 amino acids. The ends were cut back, 3 bases at V and 3 bases at J, with 12 bases in the middle. CDR3 DNA sequence: TGTGCCAGCAGCTTCAGGGAACATGGCTACGAGCAGTACTTC. Encoded protein: CASSFREHGYEQYF.

The J gene is TRBJ2-1, the V gene TRBV27; D is possibly TRBD2 (6 bases). Germline values: CDR1 MNHEY, CDR2 SMNVEV (reference sequence). The CDR3 extends over 16 amino acids. Deletions cut 6 bases from V and 2 bases from J, with 17 bases between. CDR3 bases: TGTGCCAGCAGCTTAGGAGGGAAAGGGGCCTACAATGAGCAGTTCTTC. Translated, it gives CASSLGGKGAYNEQFF.

The rearrangement joins TRBV2 to TRBJ2-5; D remains ambiguous. The germline V gene has CDR1 SNHLY and CDR2 FYNNEI. Trimming stripped 2 bases from V and 5 bases from J, with 3 bases between. This CDR3 contains 11 residues. The CDR3 DNA is TGTGCCAGCAGTGAACTGGAGACCCAGTACTTC. Protein sequence: CASSELETQYF.

V is TRBV9 and J is TRBJ2-1, with 13 bases fitting TRBD2. CDR1 SGDLS and CDR2 YYNGEE come from the germline V gene. This CDR3 is 16 amino acids long. The V gene end was trimmed by 3 bases and the J gene end by 8 bases; junction bases not matched to a gene: 8. The CDR3 nucleotides are TGTGCCAGCAGCGCTCGGACTAGCGGGAGTTTGTATGAGCAGTTCTTC. Translating it yields CASSARTSGSLYEQFF.

This sequence joins TRBV4-2 and TRBJ2-7; 7 nucleotides match TRBD2. After removal of 2 bases from V and 4 bases from J, the junction contained 14 bases not matched to a gene. This CDR3 region has 17 residues. Looked up from germline, CDR1 is LGHNA and CDR2 is YNFKEQ. CDR3 protein: CASSQRCLAVYRYEQYF. CDR3 coding DNA: TGTGCCAGCAGCCAACGGTGTCTAGCGGTATATCGTTACGAGCAGTACTTC.

This clone was observed a single time. The chain recombines TRBV5-1 with TRBJ2-1; 9 bases align to TRBD2. Germline loops: CDR1 SGHRS, CDR2 YFSETQ. The V segment lost 4 bases and the J segment 5 bases; nucleotides outside the gene matches: 1. The CDR3 has 13 amino acids. CDR3 bases: TGCGCCAGCAGCCTAGCGGGAAACAATGAGCAGTTCTTC. This translates into CASSLAGNNEQFF.

The chain recombines TRBV27 with TRBJ1-4, with D unclear. In germline, CDR1 is MNHEY, CDR2 SMNVEV (reference sequence). V lost 5 bases and J lost 8, with 12 bases in between. The CDR3 contains 13 residues. The CDR3 sequence is CASSLLGREKLFF. The CDR3 DNA reads TGTGCCAGCAGTCTCCTTGGTCGGGAAAAACTGTTTTTT. Together with reference TRBV27 and TRBJ1-4, the CDR3 gives the full variable domain: EAQVTQNPRYLITVTGKKLTVTCSQNMNHEYMSWYRQDPGLGLRQIYYSMNVEVTDKGDVPEGYKVSRKEKRNFPLILESPSPNQTSLYFCASSLLGREKLFFGSGTQLSVL.

V and J are TRBV2 and TRBJ2-2; no clear D. The CDR3 runs 14 residues. The V end was cut by 2 bases, the J end by 1 base, with 5 bases between. Germline CDR1 reads SNHLY; CDR2 reads FYNNEI. The CDR3 protein is CASSELKNTGELFF. The CDR3, as DNA: TGTGCCAGCAGTGAATTAAAGAACACCGGGGAGCTGTTTTTT.

This clone was seen once. The chain uses TRBV30 and TRBJ1-4; TRBD1 might be the D (5 bases). The CDR3 loop spans 15 amino acids. The V end lost 0 bases, the J end lost 8 bases, and 16 bases lay between the germline ends. Germline V CDR1 and CDR2: GTSNPN, SVGIG (reference sequence). The CDR3 spells CAWSVGAGRDEKLFF. In DNA form, the CDR3 reads TGTGCCTGGAGTGTAGGCGCGGGGCGAGACGAAAAACTGTTTTTT.

The CDR3 here is CASRVGDWAYEQYF. The CDR3 DNA reads TGTGCCAGCCGCGTAGGGGACTGGGCCTACGAGCAGTACTTC. V is TRBV2 and J is TRBJ2-7, with D maybe TRBD2 (6 bases). V was cut by 8 bases and J by 2 bases, with 16 bases left in between. The V gene's germline CDR1 is SNHLY and CDR2 FYNNEI. The CDR3 is 14 residues long.

The chain couples TRBV7-9 to TRBJ2-7; D might be TRBD1 (7 bases). CDR1 is SEHNR and CDR2 is FQNEAQ in the germline V gene (reference sequence). The CDR3 consists of 16 residues. Trimming took off 1 base at V and 2 bases at J, with 15 bases between the two ends. This chain's CDR3 is CASSLVGGGDPYEQYF. For the CDR3, the DNA is TGTGCCAGCAGCTTAGTCGGAGGGGGCGACCCCTACGAGCAGTACTTC.

CDR3 nucleotides: TGTGCCAGCAGCCCCCAGGGGACTAGCGGGCCTAATGAGCAGTTCTTC. The encoded protein is CASSPQGTSGPNEQFF. The V and J genes are TRBV7-3 and TRBJ2-1, with 12 bases matching TRBD2. Per the germline V gene, CDR1 is SGHTA and CDR2 is FQGTGA. V gave up 5 bases and J gave up 7 bases; unmatched junction bases: 9. The CDR3 is 16 residues long.

The chain has TRBV30 and TRBJ2-7, with TRBD2 identical over 12 bases. The J segment lost 4 bases and the V segment lost 0 bases, leaving 10 bases of the junction unmatched. Germline CDR1 GTSNPN, CDR2 SVGIG (reference sequence). CDR3 length equals 17 residues. The CDR3 DNA reads TGTGCCTGGAGTGTACGGAGGCTAGCGGGAGGGCCTTACGAGCAGTACTTC. As protein: CAWSVRRLAGGPYEQYF.

The chain carries TRBV5-1 and TRBJ2-2, with D unclear. V was shortened by 2 bases and J by 7 bases, with 15 bases between the two germline ends. The germline CDR1 and CDR2 sequences are SGHRS and YFSETQ. There are 15 residues in the CDR3. Written as DNA, the CDR3 is TGCGCCAGCAGCTTTCGACAACCTCCAAGCGGGGAGCTGTTTTTT. Translating it yields CASSFRQPPSGELFF.

This chain connects TRBV28 to TRBJ2-7; D not resolved. Trimming took 5 bases from V and 1 from J, leaving 15 bases between them. Germline V gene lookup returns CDR1 MDHEN and CDR2 SYDVKM. The CDR3 totals 15 residues. CDR3 protein: CASSLGTPPSYEQYF. The DNA of the CDR3 is TGTGCCAGCAGTCTAGGTACCCCGCCGTCCTACGAGCAGTACTTC.

The chain carries TRBV4-1 and TRBJ2-3; the D is unclear. V was clipped by 4 bases and J by 4 bases, with 15 bases between them. Germline V lookup: CDR1 MGHRA, CDR2 YSYEKL. The CDR3 is 15 residues long. The DNA for the CDR3 is TGCGCCAGCAGCCCGAGACCGCAGGTCGCAGATACGCAGTATTTT. Protein sequence: CASSPRPQVADTQYF.

The rearrangement links TRBV7-9 to TRBJ1-4; 7 nucleotides line up with TRBD1. Trimming took 3 bases from V and 8 from J; bases not matched to a gene: 9. The CDR3 extends over 15 amino acids. Germline V gives CDR1 SEHNR, CDR2 FQNEAQ (reference sequence). The CDR3 is CASSFEGGGGEKLFF. In nucleotides, the CDR3 is TGTGCCAGCAGCTTTGAAGGAGGGGGCGGGGAAAAACTGTTTTTT.

The chain employs TRBV6-1 and TRBJ2-3; 10 bases map to TRBD2. The CDR3 totals 15 residues. The germline V gene has CDR1 MNHNS and CDR2 SASEGT. V shed 5 bases and J 2 bases; nucleotides not matched to a gene: 4. CDR3 nucleotides: TGTGCCAGCAGTTCCGGGACTAGCGCCACAGATACGCAGTATTTT. This sequence encodes CASSSGTSATDTQYF.